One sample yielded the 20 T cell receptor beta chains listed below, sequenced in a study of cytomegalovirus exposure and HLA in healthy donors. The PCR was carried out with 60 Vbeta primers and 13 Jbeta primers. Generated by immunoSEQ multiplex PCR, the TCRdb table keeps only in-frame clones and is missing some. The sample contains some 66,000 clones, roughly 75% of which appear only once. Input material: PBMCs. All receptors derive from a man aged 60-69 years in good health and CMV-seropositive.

CDR3 sequence (DNA): TGTGCCAGCAACGATCGACAGGGAGGCGCAGATACGCAGTATTTT. Translated, it gives CASNDRQGGADTQYF. The genes are TRBV5-6 and TRBJ2-3; TRBD1 might be the D (7 bases). Germline V lookup: CDR1 SGHDT, CDR2 YYEEEE. The V end lost 6 bases, the J end lost 4 bases, and 18 bases lay between the germline ends. The CDR3 sequence is 15 residues long.

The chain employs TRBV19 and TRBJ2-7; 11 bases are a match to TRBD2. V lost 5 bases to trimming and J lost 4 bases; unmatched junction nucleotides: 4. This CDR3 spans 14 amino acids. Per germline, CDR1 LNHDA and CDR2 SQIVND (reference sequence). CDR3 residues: CASSVGLAAYEQYF. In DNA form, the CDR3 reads TGTGCCAGTAGTGTGGGACTAGCGGCTTACGAGCAGTACTTC.

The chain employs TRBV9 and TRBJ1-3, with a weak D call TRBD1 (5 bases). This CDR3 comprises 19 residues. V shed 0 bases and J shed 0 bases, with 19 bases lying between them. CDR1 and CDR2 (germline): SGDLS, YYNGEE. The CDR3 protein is CASSVGIEGTKPSGNTIYF. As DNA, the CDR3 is TGTGCCAGCAGCGTAGGCATTGAGGGGACTAAACCCTCTGGAAACACCATATATTTT.

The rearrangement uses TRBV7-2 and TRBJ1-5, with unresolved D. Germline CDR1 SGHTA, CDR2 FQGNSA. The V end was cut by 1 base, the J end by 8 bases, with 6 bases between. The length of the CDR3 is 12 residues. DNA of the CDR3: TGTGCCAGCAGCTTAGGGAGGGAGCCCCAGCATTTT. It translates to CASSLGREPQHF.

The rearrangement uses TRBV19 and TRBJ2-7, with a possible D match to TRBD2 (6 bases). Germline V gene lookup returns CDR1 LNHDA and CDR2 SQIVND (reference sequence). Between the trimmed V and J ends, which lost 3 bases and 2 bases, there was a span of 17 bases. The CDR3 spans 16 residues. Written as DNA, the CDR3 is TGTGCCAGTAGTATCAGGTCCGGGGGATCGCCCTACGAGCAGTACTTC. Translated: CASSIRSGGSPYEQYF.

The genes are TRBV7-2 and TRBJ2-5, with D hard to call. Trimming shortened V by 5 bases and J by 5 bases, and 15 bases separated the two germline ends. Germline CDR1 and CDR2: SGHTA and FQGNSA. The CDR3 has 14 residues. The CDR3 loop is CASSVERSGETQYF. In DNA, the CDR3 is TGTGCCAGCAGCGTAGAGAGGAGTGGGGAGACCCAGTACTTC.

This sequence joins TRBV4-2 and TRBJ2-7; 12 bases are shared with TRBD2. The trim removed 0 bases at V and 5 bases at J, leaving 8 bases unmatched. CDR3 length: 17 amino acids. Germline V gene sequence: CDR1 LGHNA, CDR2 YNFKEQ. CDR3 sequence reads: CASSQDLLAGGVDEQYF. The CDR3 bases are TGTGCCAGCAGCCAAGATCTGCTAGCGGGGGGGGTGGACGAGCAGTACTTC.

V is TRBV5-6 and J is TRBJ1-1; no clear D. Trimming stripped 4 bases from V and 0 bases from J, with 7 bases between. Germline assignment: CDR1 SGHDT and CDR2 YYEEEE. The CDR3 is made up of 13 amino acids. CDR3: CASSRHLNTEAFF. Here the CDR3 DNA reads TGTGCCAGCAGCCGACACCTGAACACTGAAGCTTTCTTT.

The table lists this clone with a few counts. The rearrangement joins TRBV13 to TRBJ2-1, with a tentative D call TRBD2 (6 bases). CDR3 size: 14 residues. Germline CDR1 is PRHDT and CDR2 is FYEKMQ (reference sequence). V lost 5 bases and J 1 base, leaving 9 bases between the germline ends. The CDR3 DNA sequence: TGTGCCAGCAGCGTGGGAGGTTCCTACAATGAGCAGTTCTTC. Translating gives CASSVGGSYNEQFF.

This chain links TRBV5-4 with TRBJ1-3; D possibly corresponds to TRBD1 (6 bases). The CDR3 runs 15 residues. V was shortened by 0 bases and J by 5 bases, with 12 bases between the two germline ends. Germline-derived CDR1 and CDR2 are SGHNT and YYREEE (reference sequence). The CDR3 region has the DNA TGTGCCAGCAGCTTGGACACAGGGAATCGAAACACCATATATTTT. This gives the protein CASSLDTGNRNTIYF.

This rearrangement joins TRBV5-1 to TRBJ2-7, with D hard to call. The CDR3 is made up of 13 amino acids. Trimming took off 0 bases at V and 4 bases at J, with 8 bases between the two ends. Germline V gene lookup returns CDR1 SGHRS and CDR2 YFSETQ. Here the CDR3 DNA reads TGCGCCAGCAGCTTGGATTCCAGATACGAGCAGTACTTC. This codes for CASSLDSRYEQYF.

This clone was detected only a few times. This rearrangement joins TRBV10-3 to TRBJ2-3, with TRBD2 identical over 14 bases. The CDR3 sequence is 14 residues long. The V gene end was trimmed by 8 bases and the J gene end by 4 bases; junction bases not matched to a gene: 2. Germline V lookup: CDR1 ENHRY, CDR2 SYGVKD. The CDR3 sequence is CAIATSGGADTQYF. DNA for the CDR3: TGTGCCATCGCGACTAGCGGGGGGGCAGATACGCAGTATTTT.

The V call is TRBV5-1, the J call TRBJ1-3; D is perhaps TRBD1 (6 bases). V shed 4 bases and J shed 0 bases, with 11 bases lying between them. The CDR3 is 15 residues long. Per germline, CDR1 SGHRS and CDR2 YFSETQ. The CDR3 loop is CASSPDRLSGNTIYF. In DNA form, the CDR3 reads TGCGCCAGCAGCCCTGACAGGCTCTCTGGAAACACCATATATTTT.

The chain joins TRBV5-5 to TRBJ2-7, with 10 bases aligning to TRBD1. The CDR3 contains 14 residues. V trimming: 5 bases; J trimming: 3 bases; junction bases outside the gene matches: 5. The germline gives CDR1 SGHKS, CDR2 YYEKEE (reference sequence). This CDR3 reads CASRRGQGNYEQYF. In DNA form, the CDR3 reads TGTGCCAGCAGGAGGGGACAGGGGAACTACGAGCAGTACTTC. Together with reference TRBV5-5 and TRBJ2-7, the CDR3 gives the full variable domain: DAGVTQSPTHLIKTRGQQVTLRCSPISGHKSVSWYQQVLGQGPQFIFQYYEKEERGRGNFPDRFSARQFPNYSSELNVNALLLGDSALYLCASRRGQGNYEQYFGPGTRLTVT.

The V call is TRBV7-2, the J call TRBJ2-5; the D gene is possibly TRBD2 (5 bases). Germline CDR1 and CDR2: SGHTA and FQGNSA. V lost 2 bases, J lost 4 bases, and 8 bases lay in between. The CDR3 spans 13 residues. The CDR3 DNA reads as TGTGCCAGCAGCTTATGGAGGACAGAGACCCAGTACTTC. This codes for CASSLWRTETQYF.

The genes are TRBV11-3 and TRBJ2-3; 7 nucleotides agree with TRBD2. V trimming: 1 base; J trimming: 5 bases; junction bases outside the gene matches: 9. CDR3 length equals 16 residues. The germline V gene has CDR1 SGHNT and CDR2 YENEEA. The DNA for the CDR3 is TGTGCCAGCAGCTTAGGTCTTGCGGCGGGAGTAGATACGCAGTATTTT. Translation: CASSLGLAAGVDTQYF. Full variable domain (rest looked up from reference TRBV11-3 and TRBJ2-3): EAGVVQSPRYKIIEKKQPVAFWCNPISGHNTLYWYLQNLGQGPELLIRYENEEAVDDSQLPKDRFSAERLKGVDSTLKIQPAELGDSAVYLCASSLGLAAGVDTQYFGPGTRLTVL.

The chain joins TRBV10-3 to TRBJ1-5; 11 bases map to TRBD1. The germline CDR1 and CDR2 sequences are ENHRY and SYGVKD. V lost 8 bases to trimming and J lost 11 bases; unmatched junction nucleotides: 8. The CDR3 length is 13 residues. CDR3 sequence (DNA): TGTGCCATCGGTTCCGGGACAGGGGGGTCCCAGCATTTT. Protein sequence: CAIGSGTGGSQHF.

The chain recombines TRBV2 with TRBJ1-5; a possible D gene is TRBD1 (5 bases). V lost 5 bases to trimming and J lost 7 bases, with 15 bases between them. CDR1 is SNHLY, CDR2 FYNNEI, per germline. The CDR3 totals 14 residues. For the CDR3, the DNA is TGTGCCAGCAGTTTCGGCCAGGGAAGGCAGCCCCAGCATTTT. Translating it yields CASSFGQGRQPQHF.

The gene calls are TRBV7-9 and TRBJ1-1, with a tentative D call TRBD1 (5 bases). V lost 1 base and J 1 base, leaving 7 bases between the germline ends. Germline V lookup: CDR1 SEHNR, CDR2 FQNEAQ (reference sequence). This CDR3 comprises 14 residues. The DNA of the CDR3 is TGTGCCAGCAGCTTAGGCGGGGGGAACACTGAAGCTTTCTTT. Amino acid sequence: CASSLGGGNTEAFF.

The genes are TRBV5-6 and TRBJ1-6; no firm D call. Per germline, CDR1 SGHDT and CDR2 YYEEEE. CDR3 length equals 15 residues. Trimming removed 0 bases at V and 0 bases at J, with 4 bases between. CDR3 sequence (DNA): TGTGCCAGCAGCTTGGGCAGCTCCTATAATTCACCCCTCCACTTT. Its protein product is CASSLGSSYNSPLHF.